A selection of T cell receptor beta chains follows, all from one sample in a study of Ad26.COV2.S vaccination and SARS-CoV-2 variants. TCRdb keeps only in-frame clones here, not all; method: immunoSEQ multiplex PCR. The data hold 400,000 to 500,000 clones, with roughly 89% observed a single time. The sample here was peripheral blood, taken in a trial of Ad26.COV2.S vaccine versus placebo. The receptors here all came from a person aged 18-65 years who received the Ad26.COV2.S COVID-19 vaccine or a placebo. Each CDR3 is given with its conserved first and last residue. The D gene is left open where the match is weak. The size of a clone is reported for some rows only, either as once, few or many, or as a class for expanded clones.

clone_size j_call d_call v_call cdr3_aa cdr3_nt
. TRBJ2-2 TRBD2 TRBV6-4 CASSPSGRARNTGELFF TGTGCCAGCAGTCCTAGCGGGAGGGCCCGGAACACCGGGGAGCTGTTTTTT
. TRBJ1-5 . TRBV6-1 CASSEGTGGSYF TGTGCCAGCAGTGAAGGGACCGGCGGGTCGTATTTT
. TRBJ1-4 . TRBV2 CASSVGQGTEKLFF TGTGCCAGCAGTGTTGGGCAGGGGACTGAAAAACTGTTTTTT
. TRBJ1-4 TRBD1 TRBV6-5 CASRSGGFVEKLFF TGTGCCAGCAGGTCAGGGGGCTTTGTTGAAAAACTGTTTTTT
. TRBJ2-7 TRBD1 TRBV5-4 CASSPGQGNIGYEQYF TGTGCCAGCAGCCCCGGACAGGGTAACATCGGCTACGAGCAGTACTTC
few TRBJ2-1 . TRBV4-3 CASSQVVSGSYNEQFF TGCGCCAGCAGCCAAGTGGTTAGCGGTTCGTACAATGAGCAGTTCTTC
. TRBJ2-2 TRBD1 TRBV18 CASSRTGKSSSSGELFF TGTGCCAGCTCACGGACAGGGAAATCCTCTAGCTCCGGGGAGCTGTTTTTT
. TRBJ1-6 . TRBV4-1 CASSQGADWGEYNSPLHF TGCGCCAGCAGCCAAGGGGCTGATTGGGGTGAATATAATTCACCCCTCCACTTT
. TRBJ1-2 . TRBV7-9 CASSLVNGYTF TGTGCCAGCAGCTTGGTAAATGGCTACACCTTC
. TRBJ1-2 . TRBV5-4 CASSLDRGDYGYTF TGTGCCAGCAGCTTGGATAGGGGGGATTATGGCTACACCTTC
. TRBJ2-6 . TRBV6-2/TRBV6-3 CASSFSRPGANVLTF TGTGCCAGCAGTTTCAGTAGGCCTGGGGCCAACGTCCTGACTTTC
. TRBJ1-5 . TRBV5-6 CASSLAGAGPHQPQHF TGTGCCAGCAGCTTAGCAGGGGCGGGACCCCATCAGCCCCAGCATTTT
. TRBJ2-1 TRBD2 TRBV7-6 CASSLGTLAGVYNEQFF TGTGCCAGCAGCTTAGGGACACTAGCGGGAGTTTACAATGAGCAGTTCTTC
once TRBJ2-7 TRBD2 TRBV9 CASSVGASGGVYEQYF TGTGCCAGCAGCGTAGGGGCTAGCGGGGGGGTATACGAGCAGTACTTC
. TRBJ1-3 TRBD1 TRBV5-8 CASSPRRGRPGNTIYF TGTGCCAGCAGCCCCCGCAGGGGGCGTCCAGGAAACACCATATATTTT
. TRBJ2-4 TRBD2 TRBV3-1/TRBV3-2 CASSQDRRTGLAGDGAKNIQYF TGTGCCAGCAGCCAAGATAGGCGAACGGGACTAGCGGGAGATGGGGCCAAAAACATTCAGTACTTC
few TRBJ2-3 TRBD2 TRBV11-2 CASSLSSASGMSDTQYF TGTGCCAGCAGCTTATCCTCGGCTAGCGGGATGTCAGATACGCAGTATTTT
. TRBJ1-3 . TRBV12-3/TRBV12-4 CASSYALGNTIYF TGTGCCAGCAGTTATGCTTTGGGAAACACCATATATTTT
. TRBJ2-7 . TRBV4-1 CASSQEVRVYEQYF TGCGCCAGCAGCCAAGAGGTCCGAGTCTACGAGCAGTACTTC
. TRBJ2-1 . TRBV6-2/TRBV6-3 CASSYSLLSSYNEQFF TGTGCCAGCAGTTACTCGCTGTTAAGCTCCTACAATGAGCAGTTCTTC
. TRBJ2-3 . TRBV12-5 CASGLDRLGDTQYF TGTGCTAGTGGTTTGGACAGACTGGGGGATACGCAGTATTTT
. TRBJ2-5 TRBD2 TRBV3-1/TRBV3-2 CASSQVGAGGPLAQYF TGTGCCAGCAGCCAAGTAGGTGCGGGGGGACCCCTCGCCCAGTACTTC
. TRBJ1-5 . TRBV2 CASSGTGGNQPQHF TGTGCCAGCAGTGGCACGGGGGGCAATCAGCCCCAGCATTTT
. TRBJ1-2 . TRBV5-8 CASSLSGLLGYTF TGTGCCAGCAGCTTGTCAGGGTTACTTGGCTACACCTTC
. TRBJ2-5 TRBD1 TRBV14 CASSQPKGQGQETQYF TGTGCCAGCAGCCAACCGAAAGGACAGGGCCAAGAGACCCAGTACTTC
. TRBJ2-3 TRBD2 TRBV7-3 CASSAGAGGLSTDTQYF TGTGCCAGCAGCGCGGGAGCGGGAGGGCTTAGCACAGATACGCAGTATTTT
. TRBJ1-1 . TRBV18 CASSPRPMNTEAFF TGTGCCAGCTCCCCCCGGCCCATGAACACTGAAGCTTTCTTT